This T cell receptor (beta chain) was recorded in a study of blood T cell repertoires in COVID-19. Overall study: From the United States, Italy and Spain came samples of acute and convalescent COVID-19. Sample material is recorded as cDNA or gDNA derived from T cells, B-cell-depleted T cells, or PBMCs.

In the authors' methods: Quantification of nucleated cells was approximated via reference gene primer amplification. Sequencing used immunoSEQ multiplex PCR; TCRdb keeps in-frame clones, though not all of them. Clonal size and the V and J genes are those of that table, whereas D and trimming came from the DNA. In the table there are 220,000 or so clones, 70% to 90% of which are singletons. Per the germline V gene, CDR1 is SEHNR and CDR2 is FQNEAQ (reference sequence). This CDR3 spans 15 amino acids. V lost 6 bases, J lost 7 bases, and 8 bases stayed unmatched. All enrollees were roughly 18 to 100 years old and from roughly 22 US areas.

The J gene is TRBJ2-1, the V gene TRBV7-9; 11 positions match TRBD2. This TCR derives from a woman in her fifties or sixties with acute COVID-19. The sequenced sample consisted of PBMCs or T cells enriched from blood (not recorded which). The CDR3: CASSSTSGRDNEQFF. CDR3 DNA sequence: TGTGCCAGCAGTTCTACTAGCGGGAGAGATAATGAGCAGTTCTTC.